The 28 T cell receptor beta chains below were found in one sample sequenced in a study of CD8 T cells in Susac syndrome. RNA, at about 0.5 to 1 ug, was reverse transcribed with random hexamers. TCRdb ran MiXCR on the immunoSEQ multiplex PCR reads and lists one entry per CDR3 protein. The data contain more than 200,000 distinct CDR3 sequences, roughly nine tenths of them singletons. The sequenced sample was CD8+ T cells from PBMCs. These receptor sequences come from a human donor with multiple sclerosis.

The gene calls are TRBV2 and TRBJ2-1; D might be TRBD2 (5 bases). The ends were cut back, 6 bases at V and 0 bases at J, with 12 bases in the middle. This CDR3 region has 15 residues. The germline V gene has CDR1 SNHLY and CDR2 FYNNEI. DNA of the CDR3: TGTGCCAGCAGGCCCGGGGTGAGCTCCTACAATGAGCAGTTCTTC. As protein: CASRPGVSSYNEQFF.

The gene calls are TRBV7-9 and TRBJ1-6, with TRBD1 as a possible D gene (5 bases). The CDR3 extends over 15 amino acids. The V gene lost 1 base and the J gene lost 14 bases, with 18 bases spanning the gap. The V gene's germline CDR1 is SEHNR and CDR2 FQNEAQ (reference sequence). CDR3 residues: CASSLGTSLGVTLHF. DNA of the CDR3: TGTGCCAGCAGCTTAGGAACATCCCTAGGGGTCACCCTCCACTTT.

The V call is TRBV27, the J call TRBJ2-4; 11 bases align to TRBD1. Germline-derived CDR1 and CDR2 are MNHEY and SMNVEV (reference sequence). CDR3 length: 15 residues. Trimming at V came to 4 bases and at J to 9 bases, leaving 8 bases not matched to a gene. Here the CDR3 reads CASSSGQGAVGIQYF. The DNA for the CDR3 is TGTGCCAGCAGTTCAGGACAGGGGGCGGTAGGCATTCAGTACTTC.

This clonotype has only one observation. The chain links TRBV13 to TRBJ1-4; perhaps TRBD1 as D (6 bases). The CDR3 has 17 residues. CDR1 and CDR2 from the germline V gene are PRHDT and FYEKMQ (reference sequence). The germline V and J ends were trimmed by 0 bases and 3 bases, with 14 bases remaining between them. The CDR3 DNA reads TGTGCCAGCAGCTTAGGCCGGCGGGGGCCGCCTAATGAAAAACTGTTTTTT. Translation gives CASSLGRRGPPNEKLFF.

The V gene is TRBV2, the J gene TRBJ1-4; perhaps TRBD1 as D (5 bases). CDR1 is SNHLY, CDR2 FYNNEI, per germline. The CDR3 is 14 amino acids. V was shortened by 0 bases and J by 10 bases, with 12 bases between the two germline ends. CDR3 region: CASSEAGRGGKLFF. In nucleotides, the CDR3 is TGTGCCAGCAGTGAAGCTGGGAGGGGCGGAAAACTGTTTTTT.

The J gene is TRBJ2-7, the V gene TRBV7-9, with a tentative D call TRBD2 (6 bases). The CDR3 spans 15 residues. The ends were cut back, 5 bases at V and 2 bases at J, with 16 bases in the middle. Germline CDR1 reads SEHNR; CDR2 reads FQNEAQ (reference sequence). The CDR3 bases are TGTGCCAGCAGCCCAGGGACTCGTTTAGCCTACGAGCAGTACTTC. Amino acid sequence: CASSPGTRLAYEQYF.

The rearrangement joins TRBV7-9 to TRBJ2-2, with TRBD2 matching 7 bases. Trimming took 5 bases from V and 0 from J; bases not matched to a gene: 9. Germline V gene lookup returns CDR1 SEHNR and CDR2 FQNEAQ (reference sequence). The CDR3 has 17 amino acids. The CDR3, as DNA: TGTGCCAGCAGCCCCTTTAGCGGGTTCGCGAACACCGGGGAGCTGTTTTTT. Its translation is CASSPFSGFANTGELFF.

The chain joins TRBV9 to TRBJ2-2, with D maybe TRBD2 (5 bases). Trimming left V 3 bases short and J 0 bases short, with 15 bases between. The germline V gene has CDR1 SGDLS and CDR2 YYNGEE. The CDR3 runs 17 residues. CDR3 DNA sequence: TGTGCCAGCAGCGCCCCCCGAGGGCTCCCGAACACCGGGGAGCTGTTTTTT. Translated, it gives CASSAPRGLPNTGELFF.

This clonotype was detected only a few times. The chain combines TRBV27 with TRBJ2-7, with D hard to call. V was shortened by 0 bases and J by 1 base, with 13 bases between the two germline ends. The CDR3 sequence is 16 residues long. The germline CDR1 and CDR2 sequences are MNHEY and SMNVEV (reference sequence). The CDR3: CASSLSIGPLSYEQYF. CDR3 DNA sequence: TGTGCCAGCAGTTTATCGATCGGTCCCCTATCCTACGAGCAGTACTTC.

The chain links TRBV9 to TRBJ2-1, with D perhaps matching TRBD2 (5 bases). Germline loops: CDR1 SGDLS, CDR2 YYNGEE. The CDR3 extends over 17 amino acids. The ends were cut back, 4 bases at V and 0 bases at J, with 17 bases in the middle. CDR3 nucleotide sequence: TGTGCCAGCAGCACCCCTCTGGCGGGTAGCTCCTACAATGAGCAGTTCTTC. Its protein product is CASSTPLAGSSYNEQFF.

This chain connects TRBV20-1 to TRBJ2-7; 7 bases match TRBD1. Per germline, CDR1 DFQATT and CDR2 SNEGSKA (reference sequence). V trimming: 3 bases; J trimming: 0 bases; junction bases outside the gene matches: 8. The CDR3 totals 15 residues. CDR3: CSASPDRDNSYEQYF. The CDR3 bases are TGCAGTGCTAGTCCCGACAGGGATAACTCCTACGAGCAGTACTTC.

This clonotype was recorded only once. V is TRBV11-2 and J is TRBJ1-2; D remains unclear. Germline V gene data show CDR1 as SGHAT and CDR2 as FQNNGV. The CDR3 loop spans 12 amino acids. V was trimmed by 4 bases and J by 6 bases, leaving 9 bases between them. CDR3 DNA sequence: TGTGCCAGCAGCTCTACAGACGATGGCTACACCTTC. The encoded protein is CASSSTDDGYTF. The whole variable domain, remainder taken from reference TRBV11-2 and TRBJ1-2, is EAGVAQSPRYKIIEKRQSVAFWCNPISGHATLYWYQQILGQGPKLLIQFQNNGVVDDSQLPKDRFSAERLKGVDSTLKIQPAKLEDSAVYLCASSSTDDGYTFGSGTRLTVV.

In its sample, this clonotype was seen a few times. V is TRBV12-3 or TRBV12-4 and J is TRBJ2-3, with D hard to call. Trimming left V 3 bases short and J 3 bases short, with 7 bases between. There are 13 residues in the CDR3. The CDR3 is CASSFSGTDTQYF. In DNA form, the CDR3 reads TGTGCCAGCAGTTTTAGTGGGACAGATACGCAGTATTTT.

The CDR3 sequence is CASSVGSFNQPQHF. Here the CDR3 DNA reads TGTGCCAGCAGCGTAGGGTCCTTTAATCAGCCCCAGCATTTT. The chain has TRBV9 and TRBJ1-5; D not certain. Germline V gives CDR1 SGDLS, CDR2 YYNGEE. With 0 bases removed from V and 4 bases from J, the gap between germline ends came to 8 bases. This CDR3 region has 14 residues. Variable domain in full (rest from reference TRBV9 and TRBJ1-5): DSGVTQTPKHLITATGQRVTLRCSPRSGDLSVYWYQQSLDQGLQFLIQYYNGEERAKGNILERFSAQQFPDLHSELNLSSLELGDSALYFCASSVGSFNQPQHFGDGTRLSIL.

The chain uses TRBV14 and TRBJ2-5; TRBD2 is a possible D gene (5 bases). Trimming removed 4 bases at V and 1 base at J, with 13 bases between. The CDR3 totals 15 residues. Germline V gene lookup returns CDR1 SGHDN and CDR2 FVKESK. The CDR3 protein is CASSLGRVTQETQYF. The DNA of the CDR3 is TGTGCCAGCAGCCTAGGGCGGGTCACCCAAGAGACCCAGTACTTC.

This clonotype was counted between two and nine times. The chain is built from TRBV27 and TRBJ2-2; TRBD1 or TRBD2 may be the D gene (5 bases each). V gave up 3 bases and J gave up 5 bases, with 10 bases separating them. The germline V gene has CDR1 MNHEY and CDR2 SMNVEV (reference sequence). This CDR3 spans 14 amino acids. The CDR3 DNA sequence: TGTGCCAGCAGTTTTGGGACGGGTACCGGGGAGCTGTTTTTT. Translation: CASSFGTGTGELFF.

The rearrangement joins TRBV11-1 to TRBJ2-7; D possibly corresponds to TRBD2 (5 bases). This CDR3 comprises 15 residues. CDR1 and CDR2 from the germline V gene are SGHAT and FQDESV (reference sequence). V lost 5 bases to trimming and J lost 2 bases, with 16 bases between them. The chain's CDR3 is CASSPVWVEAYEQYF. The DNA of the CDR3 is TGTGCCAGCAGCCCAGTTTGGGTGGAGGCCTACGAGCAGTACTTC.

This sequence joins TRBV19 and TRBJ1-5; no reliable D call. Trimming stripped 1 base from V and 4 bases from J, with 2 bases between. The germline V gene encodes CDR1 LNHDA and CDR2 SQIVND (reference sequence). The CDR3 has 12 residues. This chain's CDR3 is CASSIVNQPQHF. The CDR3 DNA follows: TGTGCCAGTAGTATAGTTAATCAGCCCCAGCATTTT.

The V call is TRBV6-2 or TRBV6-3, the J call TRBJ2-5; no clear D. V was pared by 2 bases and J by 5 bases, with 18 bases between. The CDR3 loop spans 16 amino acids. Germline V gene sequence: CDR1 MNHEY, CDR2 SVGEGT. CDR3 residues: CASSYLIRTAVETQYF. CDR3 in DNA: TGTGCCAGCAGTTACCTCATCCGGACGGCGGTGGAGACCCAGTACTTC.

This rearrangement joins TRBV19 to TRBJ2-1; TRBD2 matches 11 bases. CDR1 LNHDA and CDR2 SQIVND come from the germline V gene (reference sequence). J was trimmed by 8 bases and V by 3 bases; bases with no gene match: 6. The CDR3 covers 15 residues. CDR3 DNA: TGTGCCAGTAGTATCGGGACTAGCGGTAGCGATGAGCAGTTCTTC. Protein product: CASSIGTSGSDEQFF.

J is TRBJ2-1 and V is TRBV13, with 9 bases fitting TRBD2. The V gene's germline CDR1 is PRHDT and CDR2 FYEKMQ (reference sequence). Trimming took 3 bases from V and 9 from J; bases not matched to a gene: 12. This CDR3 region has 16 residues. In DNA, the CDR3 is TGTGCCAGCAGCTTGTACACTAGCGGGCTCTGGGGTGAGCAGTTCTTC. The encoded protein is CASSLYTSGLWGEQFF.

A single count supports this clonotype. The CDR3 DNA is TGCAGCTCCAGCACAGATACGCAGTATTTT. Its protein is CSSSTDTQYF. The V and J genes are TRBV29-1 and TRBJ2-3; D is undetermined. Germline CDR1 is SQVTM and CDR2 is ANQGSEA. The CDR3 length is 10 residues. Trimming stripped 8 bases from V and 0 bases from J, with 3 bases between.

This chain uses TRBV6-2 or TRBV6-3 with TRBJ2-2, with D perhaps being TRBD1 or TRBD2 (5 bases each). Deletions cut 5 bases from V and 6 bases from J, with 13 bases between. Germline V lookup: CDR1 MNHEY, CDR2 SVGEGT. The CDR3 extends over 14 amino acids. The chain's CDR3 is CASSRGTSPGELFF. CDR3 sequence (DNA): TGTGCCAGCAGTCGAGGGACGAGCCCCGGGGAGCTGTTTTTT.

This clonotype showed up just a few times. The genes are TRBV4-2 and TRBJ2-7; D is unresolved. Trimming removed 3 bases from V and 2 bases from J, with 8 bases in between. The CDR3 consists of 13 residues. Germline assignment: CDR1 LGHNA and CDR2 YNFKEQ. CDR3 nucleotides: TGTGCCAGCAGCCAGGATCTAGCCTACGAGCAGTACTTC. Protein: CASSQDLAYEQYF.

This clonotype was seen only a few times. This chain joins TRBV4-3 and TRBJ2-1; D is tentatively TRBD1 or TRBD2 (5 bases each). The CDR3 is 14 amino acids. Germline-derived CDR1 and CDR2 are LGHNA and YSLEER. The ends were cut back, 7 bases at V and 10 bases at J, with 20 bases in the middle. The CDR3 spells CASTPVAGRREQFF. The CDR3 DNA reads TGCGCCAGCACCCCAGTAGCAGGGAGACGGGAGCAGTTCTTC.

The chain employs TRBV15 and TRBJ1-4; 7 bases are a match to TRBD1. Germline V CDR1 and CDR2: LNHNV, YYDKDF (reference sequence). V was clipped by 4 bases and J by 5 bases; unmatched bases: 7. The CDR3 has 15 residues. The CDR3 loop is CATSIAGQPNEKLFF. The CDR3 DNA reads TGTGCCACCAGCATCGCGGGACAGCCGAATGAAAAACTGTTTTTT. Full variable domain (outside the CDR3, taken from reference TRBV15 and TRBJ1-4): DAMVIQNPRYQVTQFGKPVTLSCSQTLNHNVMYWYQQKSSQAPKLLFHYYDKDFNNEADTPDNFQSRRPNTSFCFLDIRSPGLGDTAMYLCATSIAGQPNEKLFFGSGTQLSVL.

V gene TRBV19 combines with J gene TRBJ2-3; either TRBD1 or TRBD2 may fit D (6 bases each). The CDR3 consists of 16 residues. CDR1 and CDR2 from the germline V gene are LNHDA and SQIVND (reference sequence). V was clipped by 0 bases and J by 2 bases, with 12 bases between them. Here the CDR3 reads CASSIEPGALTDTQYF. The CDR3, as DNA: TGTGCCAGTAGTATAGAACCGGGGGCGCTCACAGATACGCAGTATTTT. Looking up the rest from reference TRBV19 and TRBJ2-3 gives the full variable domain: DGGITQSPKYLFRKEGQNVTLSCEQNLNHDAMYWYRQDPGQGLRLIYYSQIVNDFQKGDIAEGYSVSREKKESFPLTVTSAQKNPTAFYLCASSIEPGALTDTQYFGPGTRLTVL.

This clonotype has just a few counts. The gene calls are TRBV7-9 and TRBJ2-1, with D possibly being TRBD2 (6 bases). Trimming left V 3 bases short and J 2 bases short, with 11 bases between. This CDR3 is built from 15 residues. The germline V gene encodes CDR1 SEHNR and CDR2 FQNEAQ (reference sequence). Here the CDR3 DNA reads TGTGCCAGCAGCTTGGTAACGGGGGCCTACAATGAGCAGTTCTTC. Translated, it gives CASSLVTGAYNEQFF.